This T cell receptor beta chain derives from a study of human T cells and chemical hapten exposure. Study findings and constraints: Having alopecia, donors may respond immunologically unlike healthy people.

Sample time point: pre-sensitization, week 0. Treatment given: therapeutic diphenylcyclopropenone sensitization with weekly scalp DPC. V dropped 6 bases and J dropped 6 bases, with 14 bases sitting between them. The CDR3 is 12 residues long. Per germline, CDR1 SQVTM and CDR2 ANQGSEA. TCRdb itself ran the RACE reads through MiXCR, one entry per CDR3 protein. The table has about 68,000 distinct CDR3 sequences, about 10% seen once. This clonotype was counted many times. Its antigen is still unknown. The sequences come from whole blood, collected in connection with sensitization to the hapten diphenylcyclopropenone (DPC). The rearrangement uses TRBV29-1 and TRBJ1-1; D not certain. This TCR derives from a woman aged 45-60 years with alopecia areata. Some clones in this sample may be carry-over from other donors' samples. CDR3 DNA sequence: TGCAGCGTGGGGATGAGGAGAGCTGAAGCTTTCTTT. Translation: CSVGMRRAEAFF.